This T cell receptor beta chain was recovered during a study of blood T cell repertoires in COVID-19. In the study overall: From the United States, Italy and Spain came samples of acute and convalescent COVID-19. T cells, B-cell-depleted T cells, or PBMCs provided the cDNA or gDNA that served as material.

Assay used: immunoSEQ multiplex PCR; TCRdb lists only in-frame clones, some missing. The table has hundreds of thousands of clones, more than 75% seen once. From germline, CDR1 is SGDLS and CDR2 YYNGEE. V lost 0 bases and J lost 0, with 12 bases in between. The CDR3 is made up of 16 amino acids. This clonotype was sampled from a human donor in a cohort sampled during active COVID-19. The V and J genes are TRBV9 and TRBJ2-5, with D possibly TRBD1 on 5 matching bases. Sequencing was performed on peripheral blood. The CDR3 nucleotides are TGTGCCAGCAGCGTAGGAGGTTCGACAGACCAAGAGACCCAGTACTTC. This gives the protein CASSVGGSTDQETQYF.